This T cell receptor beta chain was sequenced for a study of Ad26.COV2.S vaccination and SARS-CoV-2 variants. About the research overall: Participants got Ad26.COV2.S intramuscularly, once or twice 56 days apart.

Per germline, CDR1 SGHTA and CDR2 FQGNSA. The V and J ends lost 5 bases and 5 bases, in that order; junction bases with no gene match: 4. This CDR3 region has 14 residues. As for treatment: 15 to 20 received Ad26.COV2.S at low or high dose, single or two shots; about five received placebo; per-sample allocation not given. Specimens were obtained on day 63 following the first vaccine or placebo injection. Within Boston, the person who donated was an adult of 18-55 years. An Ad26 vector that expressed Wuhan-strain SARS-CoV-2 spike constituted the vaccine. The table came from immunoSEQ multiplex PCR; TCRdb's copy has only in-frame clones and leaves some out. The sample carries 440,000 or so clones, 80% to 95% recorded once.

This TCR was sampled from a person aged 18 to 59 who received the Ad26.COV2.S COVID-19 vaccine or a placebo. The J gene is TRBJ2-2, the V gene TRBV7-2; TRBD1 matches at 8 bases. Sequencing used peripheral blood, obtained in a trial of Ad26.COV2.S vaccine versus placebo. CDR3 residues: CASSADRGTGELFF. CDR3 DNA: TGTGCCAGCAGCGCCGACAGGGGTACCGGGGAGCTGTTTTTT.